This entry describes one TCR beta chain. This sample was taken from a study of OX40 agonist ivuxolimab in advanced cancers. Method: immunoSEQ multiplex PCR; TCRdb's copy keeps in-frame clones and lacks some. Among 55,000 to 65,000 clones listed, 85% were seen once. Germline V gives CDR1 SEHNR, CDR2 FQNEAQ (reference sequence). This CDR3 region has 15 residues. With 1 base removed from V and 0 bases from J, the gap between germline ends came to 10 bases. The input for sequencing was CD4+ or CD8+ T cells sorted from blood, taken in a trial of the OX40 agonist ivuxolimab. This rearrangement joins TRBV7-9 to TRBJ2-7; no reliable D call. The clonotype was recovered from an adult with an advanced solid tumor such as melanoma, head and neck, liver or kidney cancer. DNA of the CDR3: TGTGCCAGCAGCTTAGGGGCAGCAAGCTCCTACGAGCAGTACTTC. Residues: CASSLGAASSYEQYF.